The 11 T cell receptor beta chains below come from one sample, sequenced in a study of cytomegalovirus exposure and HLA in healthy donors. Both 60 Vbeta primers and 13 Jbeta primers went into the PCR. TCRdb keeps only in-frame clones here, not all; method: immunoSEQ multiplex PCR. The sample yields 150,000 to 200,000 clones, around 76% seen once. Source material: PBMCs. The receptors derive from a female donor in good health and CMV-seronegative.

The chain carries TRBV5-1 and TRBJ1-2; 8 bases map to TRBD1. The CDR3 is 14 residues long. Germline assignment: CDR1 SGHRS and CDR2 YFSETQ. Trimming removed 4 bases from V and 1 base from J; junction bases left unmatched: 3. For the CDR3, the DNA is TGCGCCAGCAGCCGAGGACAGGGTAACTATGGCTACACCTTC. Translated: CASSRGQGNYGYTF. Variable domain in full (rest from reference TRBV5-1 and TRBJ1-2): KAGVTQTPRYLIKTRGQQVTLSCSPISGHRSVSWYQQTPGQGLQFLFEYFSETQRNKGNFPGRFSGRQFSNSRSEMNVSTLELGDSALYLCASSRGQGNYGYTFGSGTRLTVV.

The chain links TRBV2 to TRBJ1-5; D ambiguous. This CDR3 is built from 14 residues. Germline values: CDR1 SNHLY, CDR2 FYNNEI. Trimming removed 3 bases at V and 2 bases at J, with 8 bases between. The CDR3 loop is CASSDFTGNQPQHF. The CDR3 nucleotides are TGTGCCAGCAGTGACTTTACAGGCAATCAGCCCCAGCATTTT.

The rearrangement links TRBV11-3 to TRBJ2-5, with 9 bases identical to TRBD1. Germline values: CDR1 SGHNT, CDR2 YENEEA. This CDR3 spans 15 amino acids. V gave up 5 bases and J gave up 4 bases; unmatched junction bases: 8. In DNA, the CDR3 is TGTGCCAGCAGCCGAGGACAGGGGAGGGGAGAGACCCAGTACTTC. The encoded protein is CASSRGQGRGETQYF.

This clone was recorded once. This sequence joins TRBV12-5 and TRBJ2-7; D is unclear. CDR1 LGHNT and CDR2 FRNRAP come from the germline V gene. This CDR3 comprises 11 residues. Between the trimmed V and J ends, which lost 8 bases and 3 bases, there was a span of 8 bases. The CDR3, as DNA: TGTGCTAGTCCCATCTACTACGAGCAGTACTTC. Translated, it gives CASPIYYEQYF.

A word on this clone: At the DNA level, this CDR3 is encoded by other sequences in the same sample as well. This rearrangement joins TRBV6-1 to TRBJ1-1, with 7 bases identical to TRBD1. The V and J ends lost 2 bases and 4 bases, in that order; junction bases with no gene match: 4. This CDR3 contains 14 residues. Germline CDR1 reads MNHNS; CDR2 reads SASEGT. The CDR3 reads CASSEQGVGTEAFF. CDR3 in DNA: TGTGCCAGCAGTGAACAGGGGGTCGGCACTGAAGCTTTCTTT.

This chain connects TRBV19 to TRBJ2-1, with D tentatively TRBD1 (5 bases). Trimming took off 6 bases at V and 3 bases at J, with 12 bases between the two ends. The CDR3 runs 14 residues. The germline V gene has CDR1 LNHDA and CDR2 SQIVND (reference sequence). The CDR3 is CASRRQTDYNEQFF. CDR3 coding DNA: TGTGCCAGTAGAAGACAGACCGACTACAATGAGCAGTTCTTC. The whole variable domain, remainder taken from reference TRBV19 and TRBJ2-1, is DGGITQSPKYLFRKEGQNVTLSCEQNLNHDAMYWYRQDPGQGLRLIYYSQIVNDFQKGDIAEGYSVSREKKESFPLTVTSAQKNPTAFYLCASRRQTDYNEQFFGPGTRLTVL.

This sequence joins TRBV14 and TRBJ2-5; 8 bases agree with TRBD1. Trimming removed 0 bases from V and 5 bases from J; junction bases left unmatched: 5. The length of the CDR3 is 15 residues. Germline assignment: CDR1 SGHDN and CDR2 FVKESK. This CDR3 reads CASSQDLPGGETQYF. The CDR3 DNA follows: TGTGCCAGCAGCCAAGATCTTCCAGGGGGCGAGACCCAGTACTTC.

The chain has TRBV6-6 and TRBJ1-3, with 11 bases fitting TRBD1. After removal of 7 bases from V and 2 bases from J, the junction contained 1 base not matched to a gene. The CDR3 has 14 amino acids. Germline V gene sequence: CDR1 MNHNY, CDR2 SVGAGI (reference sequence). CDR3: CASKGQGAGNTIYF. The CDR3 region has the DNA TGTGCCAGCAAGGGACAGGGGGCTGGAAACACCATATATTTT.

This clone was seen a single time. The chain combines TRBV5-1 with TRBJ1-1, with D unresolved. Germline V CDR1 and CDR2: SGHRS, YFSETQ. V gave up 0 bases and J gave up 5 bases, with 11 bases separating them. The CDR3 totals 14 residues. CDR3 sequence: CASSLAGELTEAFF. As DNA, the CDR3 is TGCGCCAGCAGCTTGGCCGGGGAGTTGACTGAAGCTTTCTTT.

The chain joins TRBV5-8 to TRBJ1-2; TRBD1 aligns across 10 bases. CDR3 length: 16 residues. Germline-derived CDR1 and CDR2 are SGHTS and YDEGEE. With 0 bases clipped from V and 4 bases from J, the junction kept 6 bases outside the gene matches. CDR3 coding DNA: TGTGCCAGCAGCTTGGCCTCTGGGACAGGGGTCTATGGCTACACCTTC. As protein: CASSLASGTGVYGYTF.

This clone was observed once. The chain is built from TRBV5-1 and TRBJ2-3, with D tentatively TRBD1 (5 bases). From germline, CDR1 is SGHRS and CDR2 YFSETQ. The ends were cut back, 2 bases at V and 6 bases at J, with 7 bases in the middle. The CDR3 is 12 amino acids. The CDR3 here is CASSFPGDTQYF. Written as DNA, the CDR3 is TGCGCCAGCAGCTTCCCAGGGGATACGCAGTATTTT.